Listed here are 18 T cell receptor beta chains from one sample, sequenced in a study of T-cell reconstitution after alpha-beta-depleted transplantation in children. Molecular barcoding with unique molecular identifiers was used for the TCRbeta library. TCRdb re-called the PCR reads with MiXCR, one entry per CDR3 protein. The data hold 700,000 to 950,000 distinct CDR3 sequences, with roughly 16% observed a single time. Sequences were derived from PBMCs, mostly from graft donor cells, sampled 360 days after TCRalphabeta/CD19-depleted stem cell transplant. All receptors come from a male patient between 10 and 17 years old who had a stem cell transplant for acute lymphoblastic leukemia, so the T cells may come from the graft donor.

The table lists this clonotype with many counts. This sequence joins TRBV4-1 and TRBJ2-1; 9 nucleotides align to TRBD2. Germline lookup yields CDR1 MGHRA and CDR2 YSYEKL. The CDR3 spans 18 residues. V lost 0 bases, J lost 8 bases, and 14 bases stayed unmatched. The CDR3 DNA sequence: TGCGCCAGCAGCCAAGAATCTGAAGTAGCGGGAGTGAGCGATGAGCAGTTCTTC. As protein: CASSQESEVAGVSDEQFF.

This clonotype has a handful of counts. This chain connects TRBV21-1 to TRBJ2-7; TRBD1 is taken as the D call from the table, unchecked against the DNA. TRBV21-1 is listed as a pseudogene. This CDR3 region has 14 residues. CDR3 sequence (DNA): TGTGCCAGCACCTCCGGGACAGGGCCTTACGAGCAGTACTTC. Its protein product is CASTSGTGPYEQYF.

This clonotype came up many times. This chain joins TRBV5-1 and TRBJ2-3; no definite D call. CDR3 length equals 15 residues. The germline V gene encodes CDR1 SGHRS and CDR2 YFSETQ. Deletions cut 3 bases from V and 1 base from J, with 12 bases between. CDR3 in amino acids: CASSYDPGGTDTQYF. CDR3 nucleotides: TGCGCCAGCAGCTACGATCCCGGCGGCACAGATACGCAGTATTTT.

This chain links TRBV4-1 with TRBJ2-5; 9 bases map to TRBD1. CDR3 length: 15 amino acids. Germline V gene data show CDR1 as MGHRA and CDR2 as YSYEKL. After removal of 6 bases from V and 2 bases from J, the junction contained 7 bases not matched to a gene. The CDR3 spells CASRLQGARQETQYF. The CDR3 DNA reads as TGCGCCAGCAGGTTACAGGGGGCGAGACAAGAGACCCAGTACTTC.

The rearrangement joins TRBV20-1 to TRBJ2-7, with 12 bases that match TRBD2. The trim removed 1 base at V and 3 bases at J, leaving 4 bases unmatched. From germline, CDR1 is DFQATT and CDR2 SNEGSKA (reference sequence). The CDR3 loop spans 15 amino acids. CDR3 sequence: CSARGTTSGGYEQYF. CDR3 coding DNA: TGCAGTGCTAGAGGTACGACTAGCGGGGGCTACGAGCAGTACTTC.

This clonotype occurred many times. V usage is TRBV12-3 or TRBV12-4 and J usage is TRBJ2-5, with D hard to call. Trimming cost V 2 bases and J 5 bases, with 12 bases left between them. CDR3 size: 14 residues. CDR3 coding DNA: TGTGCCAGCAGTTTATTGGCTGTCAGTGAGACCCAGTACTTC. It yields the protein CASSLLAVSETQYF.

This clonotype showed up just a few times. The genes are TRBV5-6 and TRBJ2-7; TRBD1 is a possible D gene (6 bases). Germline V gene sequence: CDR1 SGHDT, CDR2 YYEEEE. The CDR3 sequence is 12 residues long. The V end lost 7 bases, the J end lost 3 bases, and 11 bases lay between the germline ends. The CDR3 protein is CASGGQLYEQYF. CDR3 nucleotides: TGTGCCAGCGGCGGACAGCTCTACGAGCAGTACTTC.

CDR3 sequence reads: CASSPGGRAFYNSSYNEQFF. The CDR3 DNA is TGTGCCAGCAGCCCTGGCGGGAGGGCCTTCTATAATAGCTCCTACAATGAGCAGTTCTTC. The chain recombines TRBV6-2 or TRBV6-3 with TRBJ2-1; 9 nucleotides match TRBD2. In germline, CDR1 is MNHEY, CDR2 SVGEGT. The junction had 18 bases not matched to a gene; V was cut back by 6 bases and J by 0 bases. The CDR3 extends over 20 amino acids.

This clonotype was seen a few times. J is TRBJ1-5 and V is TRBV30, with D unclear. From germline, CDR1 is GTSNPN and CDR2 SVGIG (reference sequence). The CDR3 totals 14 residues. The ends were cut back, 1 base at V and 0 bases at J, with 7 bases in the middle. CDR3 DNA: TGTGCCTGGAGTGCCAGCCTTAGCAATCAGCCCCAGCATTTT. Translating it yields CAWSASLSNQPQHF.

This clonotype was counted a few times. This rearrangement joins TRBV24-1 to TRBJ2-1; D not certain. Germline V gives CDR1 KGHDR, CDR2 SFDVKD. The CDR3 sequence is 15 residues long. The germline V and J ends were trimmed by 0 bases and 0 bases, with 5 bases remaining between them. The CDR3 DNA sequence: TGTGCCACCAGTGATTTGACCCACTCCTACAATGAGCAGTTCTTC. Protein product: CATSDLTHSYNEQFF.

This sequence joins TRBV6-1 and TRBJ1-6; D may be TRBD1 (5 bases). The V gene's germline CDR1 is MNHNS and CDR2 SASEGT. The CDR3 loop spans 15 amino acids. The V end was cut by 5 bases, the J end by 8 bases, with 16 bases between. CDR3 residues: CASSRGEQGYSPLHF. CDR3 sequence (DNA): TGTGCCAGCAGTCGAGGGGAGCAGGGATATTCACCCCTCCACTTT.

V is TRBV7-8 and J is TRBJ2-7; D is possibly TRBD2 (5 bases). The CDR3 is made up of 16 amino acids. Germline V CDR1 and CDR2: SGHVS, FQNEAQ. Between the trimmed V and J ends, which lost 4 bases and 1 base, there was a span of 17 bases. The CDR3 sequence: CASSSRLLVSSYEQYF. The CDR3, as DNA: TGTGCCAGCAGCTCGAGGCTACTAGTAAGTTCCTACGAGCAGTACTTC.

CDR3 amino acids: CSARVHTDRGDQPQHF. CDR3 nucleotide sequence: TGCAGTGCTAGAGTTCACACGGACAGGGGGGATCAGCCCCAGCATTTT. The chain couples TRBV20-1 to TRBJ1-5; 10 bases match TRBD1. V gave up 1 base and J gave up 5 bases; unmatched junction bases: 8. The CDR3 extends over 16 amino acids. In germline, CDR1 is DFQATT, CDR2 SNEGSKA (reference sequence).

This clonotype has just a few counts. For the CDR3, the DNA is TGCAGCGTTGAAGATATGCGGGGGACAGTGGAGTTGCGATACGAGCAGTACTTC. Its translation: CSVEDMRGTVELRYEQYF. The chain links TRBV29-1 to TRBJ2-7, with D possibly being TRBD1 or TRBD2 (7 bases each). The CDR3 length is 18 residues. Germline CDR1 SQVTM, CDR2 ANQGSEA. The ends were cut back, 0 bases at V and 4 bases at J, with 25 bases in the middle.

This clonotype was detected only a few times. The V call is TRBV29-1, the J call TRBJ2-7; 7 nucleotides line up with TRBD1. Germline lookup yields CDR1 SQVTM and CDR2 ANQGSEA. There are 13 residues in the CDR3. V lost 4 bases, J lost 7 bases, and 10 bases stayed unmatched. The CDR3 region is CSVAGTAAYEQYF. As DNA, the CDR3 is TGCAGCGTTGCCGGGACAGCAGCGTATGAGCAGTACTTC.

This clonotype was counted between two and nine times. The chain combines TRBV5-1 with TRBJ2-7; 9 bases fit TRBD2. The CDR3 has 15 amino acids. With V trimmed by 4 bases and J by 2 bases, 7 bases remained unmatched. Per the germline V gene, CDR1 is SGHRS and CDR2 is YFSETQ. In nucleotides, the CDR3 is TGCGCCAGCAGCGTACCGGGACTAGCTGCCTACGAGCAGTACTTC. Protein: CASSVPGLAAYEQYF. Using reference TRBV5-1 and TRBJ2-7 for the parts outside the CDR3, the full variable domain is KAGVTQTPRYLIKTRGQQVTLSCSPISGHRSVSWYQQTPGQGLQFLFEYFSETQRNKGNFPGRFSGRQFSNSRSEMNVSTLELGDSALYLCASSVPGLAAYEQYFGPGTRLTVT.

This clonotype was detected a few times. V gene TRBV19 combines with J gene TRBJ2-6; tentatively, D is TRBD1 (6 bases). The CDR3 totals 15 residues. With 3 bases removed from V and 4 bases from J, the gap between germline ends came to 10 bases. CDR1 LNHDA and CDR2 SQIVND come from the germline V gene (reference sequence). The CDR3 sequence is CASSIGGMGANVLTF. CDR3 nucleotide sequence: TGTGCCAGTAGTATTGGGGGCATGGGGGCCAACGTCCTGACTTTC. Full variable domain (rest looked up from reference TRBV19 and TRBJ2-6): DGGITQSPKYLFRKEGQNVTLSCEQNLNHDAMYWYRQDPGQGLRLIYYSQIVNDFQKGDIAEGYSVSREKKESFPLTVTSAQKNPTAFYLCASSIGGMGANVLTFGAGSRLTVL.

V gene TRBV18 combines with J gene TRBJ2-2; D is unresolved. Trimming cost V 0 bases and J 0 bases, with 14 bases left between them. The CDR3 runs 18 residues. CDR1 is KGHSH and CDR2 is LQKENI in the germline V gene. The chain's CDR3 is CASSPPIRASANTGELFF. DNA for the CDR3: TGTGCCAGCTCACCACCGATAAGGGCCTCTGCGAACACCGGGGAGCTGTTTTTT.